The 30 T cell receptor beta chains below come from one sample, sequenced in a study of blood T cell repertoires in COVID-19. TCRdb's table, derived via immunoSEQ multiplex PCR, lists solely in-frame clones and lacks some. Among approximately 240,000 clones, around 84% were seen once, and the ten largest hold 5% to 6.5%. The source material was peripheral blood. The receptors originated from a woman between 55 and 75 years old who had recovered from COVID-19.

V is TRBV19 and J is TRBJ2-7, with TRBD2 matching over 9 bases. V lost 0 bases and J lost 2; bases outside the gene matches: 5. The CDR3 sequence is 16 residues long. Germline V gives CDR1 LNHDA, CDR2 SQIVND (reference sequence). The CDR3 DNA reads as TGTGCCAGTAGTATAGATCAGACTAGCGGACCCTACGAGCAGTACTTC. It codes for CASSIDQTSGPYEQYF.

Concerning this clone itself: The junction differs from germline at one of its ends, possibly a read error. The chain has TRBV19 and TRBJ1-4, with 10 bases fitting TRBD1. Germline V lookup: CDR1 LNHDA, CDR2 SQIVND (reference sequence). The CDR3 extends over 13 amino acids. The CDR3 spells CASSFSGGTGVCF. The CDR3, as DNA: TGTGCCAGTAGTTTCAGTGGCGGGACAGGGGTATGTTTT.

This chain connects TRBV30 to TRBJ2-5; a weak D match, TRBD2 (6 bases). The ends were cut back, 0 bases at V and 2 bases at J, with 10 bases in the middle. The CDR3 is made up of 14 amino acids. Looked up from germline, CDR1 is GTSNPN and CDR2 is SVGIG (reference sequence). CDR3 in amino acids: CAWSVLSGQETQYF. The CDR3 DNA reads TGTGCCTGGAGTGTTCTAAGCGGGCAAGAGACCCAGTACTTC.

CDR3 residues: CASSEEMGSGSPLHF. The CDR3 DNA sequence: TGTGCCAGCAGTGAAGAGATGGGAAGCGGTTCACCCCTCCACTTT. The chain has TRBV25-1 and TRBJ1-6, with no clear D. V was clipped by 2 bases and J by 9 bases, with 14 bases between them. The CDR3 length is 15 residues. Germline-derived CDR1 and CDR2 are MGHDK and SYGVNS.

The rearrangement links TRBV5-1 to TRBJ2-1; possible D gene TRBD1, 6 bases. V lost 0 bases and J 4 bases, leaving 11 bases between the germline ends. The V gene's germline CDR1 is SGHRS and CDR2 YFSETQ. The CDR3 contains 15 residues. The CDR3 region has the DNA TGCGCCAGCAGCTTGGTGGGGGACAAGTACAATGAGCAGTTCTTC. Protein product: CASSLVGDKYNEQFF.

V is TRBV5-6 and J is TRBJ2-7; D possibly corresponds to TRBD1 (6 bases). The CDR3 is 13 amino acids. The V and J ends lost 4 bases and 2 bases respectively, with 10 bases between them. Germline CDR1 and CDR2: SGHDT and YYEEEE. The CDR3 DNA reads TGTGCCAGCAGCCCAGGGACAACCTACGAGCAGTACTTC. It encodes CASSPGTTYEQYF. The full variable domain, in which reference TRBV5-6 and TRBJ2-7 provide the parts outside the CDR3, is DAGVTQSPTHLIKTRGQQVTLRCSPKSGHDTVSWYQQALGQGPQFIFQYYEEEERQRGNFPDRFSGHQFPNYSSELNVNALLLGDSALYLCASSPGTTYEQYFGPGTRLTVT.

This clone was seen a single time. This chain links TRBV6-5 with TRBJ2-2, with TRBD2 as a possible D gene (5 bases). There are 14 residues in the CDR3. The germline V gene has CDR1 MNHEY and CDR2 SVGAGI. V lost 8 bases and J 0 bases, leaving 10 bases between the germline ends. CDR3 region: CASPGTANTGELFF. The CDR3 region has the DNA TGTGCCAGCCCGGGAACAGCGAACACCGGGGAGCTGTTTTTT.

This clone was seen once. The chain carries TRBV7-3 and TRBJ2-3; TRBD2 agrees at 8 bases. The CDR3 spans 12 residues. The V and J ends lost 6 bases and 12 bases, in that order; junction bases with no gene match: 8. The germline CDR1 and CDR2 sequences are SGHTA and FQGTGA. The CDR3 DNA is TGTGCCAGCAGTCCTAGCGGGTCACCCCAGTATTTT. It codes for CASSPSGSPQYF.

This chain joins TRBV18 and TRBJ1-1; possible D gene TRBD1, 6 bases. The germline CDR1 and CDR2 sequences are KGHSH and LQKENI. This CDR3 spans 14 amino acids. The V end lost 3 bases, the J end lost 10 bases, and 18 bases lay between the germline ends. The CDR3 nucleotides read TGTGCCAGCTCACCCCGGAATACAGGGATTGGAGCTTTCTTT. Translating gives CASSPRNTGIGAFF.

The J gene is TRBJ2-2, the V gene TRBV11-2, with D perhaps matching TRBD1 (5 bases). The CDR3 covers 16 residues. CDR1 and CDR2 (germline): SGHAT, FQNNGV. The ends were cut back, 4 bases at V and 5 bases at J, with 17 bases in the middle. CDR3 amino acids: CASSSVGRVKTGELFF. DNA of the CDR3: TGTGCCAGCAGCTCCGTCGGCAGGGTGAAAACCGGGGAGCTGTTTTTT.

The chain links TRBV7-3 to TRBJ2-1; 8 bases agree with TRBD2. J lost 7 bases, V lost 2 bases, and 7 bases had no gene match. The CDR3 covers 15 residues. Germline loops: CDR1 SGHTA, CDR2 FQGTGA. CDR3 bases: TGTGCCAGCAGCTTAGAAAGCGGGGGTGGGAATGAGCAGTTCTTC. Translated: CASSLESGGGNEQFF.

The chain joins TRBV6-4 to TRBJ2-1; tentative D call: TRBD1 (5 bases). Trimming cost V 6 bases and J 0 bases, with 12 bases left between them. This CDR3 is built from 15 residues. Germline V gene sequence: CDR1 MRHNA, CDR2 SNTAGT. The CDR3 region is CASSWTSSSYNEQFF. In nucleotides, the CDR3 is TGTGCCAGCAGCTGGACATCTAGCTCCTACAATGAGCAGTTCTTC.

The gene calls are TRBV27 and TRBJ2-2, with 15 bases lining up with TRBD2. Trimming cost V 1 base and J 6 bases; bases outside gene matches: 6. The germline V gene has CDR1 MNHEY and CDR2 SMNVEV (reference sequence). This CDR3 is built from 18 residues. This CDR3 reads CASSLFGLAGGLPGELFF. CDR3 DNA sequence: TGTGCCAGCAGTTTATTCGGACTAGCGGGGGGGCTGCCCGGGGAGCTGTTTTTT.

This clone turned up a few times. The chain is built from TRBV2 and TRBJ1-4; 8 bases line up with TRBD1. This CDR3 comprises 15 residues. Germline-derived CDR1 and CDR2 are SNHLY and FYNNEI. The V segment lost 6 bases and the J segment 6 bases; nucleotides outside the gene matches: 9. The CDR3 loop is CASRGTGTGHEKLFF. The CDR3 DNA reads TGTGCCAGCAGGGGAACCGGGACAGGTCATGAAAAACTGTTTTTT.

V usage is TRBV5-6 and J usage is TRBJ1-6; D is ambiguous. V was clipped by 4 bases and J by 8 bases, with 16 bases between them. Germline loops: CDR1 SGHDT, CDR2 YYEEEE. The CDR3 spans 15 residues. The CDR3 region has the DNA TGTGCCAGCAGCCTTTTATTCGACTTGTATTCACCCCTCCACTTT. This gives the protein CASSLLFDLYSPLHF.

The chain carries TRBV13 and TRBJ2-3, with 9 bases matching TRBD2. J gave up 2 bases and V 5 bases, and 8 bases lay outside the gene matches. Germline CDR1 is PRHDT and CDR2 is FYEKMQ (reference sequence). The CDR3 contains 16 residues. The CDR3 DNA follows: TGTGCCAGCAGCCCTAAGACTAGCGGATACACAGATACGCAGTATTTT. This encodes CASSPKTSGYTDTQYF.

V is TRBV29-1 and J is TRBJ2-1; 7 bases align to TRBD2. Looked up from germline, CDR1 is SQVTM and CDR2 is ANQGSEA. The ends lost 8 bases at V and 8 bases at J; junction bases unmatched: 6. The CDR3 loop spans 11 amino acids. In DNA, the CDR3 is TGCAGCCCCTGGGGAGGGGATGAGCAGTTCTTC. This gives the protein CSPWGGDEQFF.

As regards this clone: Other nucleotide sequences in the sample specify the same CDR3. The V call is TRBV12-3 or TRBV12-4, the J call TRBJ2-7, with D possibly matching TRBD1 (5 bases). The V end was cut by 5 bases, the J end by 3 bases, with 5 bases between. The CDR3 has 11 residues. This chain's CDR3 is CASSQGYEQYF. DNA of the CDR3: TGTGCCAGCAGTCAGGGCTACGAGCAGTACTTC.

J is TRBJ1-2 and V is TRBV30; weak D call: TRBD1 (5 bases). Germline CDR1 and CDR2: GTSNPN and SVGIG (reference sequence). Trimming removed 1 base from V and 6 bases from J, with 18 bases in between. CDR3 size: 15 residues. CDR3 bases: TGTGCCTGGAGTGGTCCCGGGGGGGTCATGGATGGCTACACCTTC. Protein sequence: CAWSGPGGVMDGYTF.

This chain joins TRBV13 and TRBJ2-5; TRBD2 matches at 7 bases. The CDR3 totals 13 residues. Germline trimming cut 7 bases from V and 7 bases from J; bases unmatched to any gene: 9. Germline V gene lookup returns CDR1 PRHDT and CDR2 FYEKMQ (reference sequence). CDR3 sequence: CASTSGTMGTQYF. The CDR3 DNA is TGTGCCAGCACCTCCGGGACTATGGGGACCCAGTACTTC.

The chain employs TRBV28 and TRBJ2-3; 8 bases map to TRBD1. Germline values: CDR1 MDHEN, CDR2 SYDVKM. The CDR3 has 15 amino acids. V lost 3 bases to trimming and J lost 5 bases; unmatched junction nucleotides: 7. The CDR3 DNA sequence: TGTGCCAGCAGTTTCCAGGGGGCGCGTATAGATACGCAGTATTTT. Its translation is CASSFQGARIDTQYF.

V usage is TRBV12-3 or TRBV12-4 and J usage is TRBJ1-2, with D uncertain. Trimming shortened V by 2 bases and J by 4 bases, and 8 bases separated the two germline ends. The CDR3 spans 13 residues. CDR3: CASSLKRSYGYTF. The CDR3 region has the DNA TGTGCCAGCAGTTTAAAGCGGTCCTATGGCTACACCTTC.

This clone was detected once. Distinct nucleotide sequences in the sample also encode this CDR3. The V gene is TRBV9, the J gene TRBJ2-1; D unclear. V was pared by 0 bases and J by 0 bases, with 7 bases between. Per the germline V gene, CDR1 is SGDLS and CDR2 is YYNGEE. The CDR3 has 15 amino acids. CDR3 DNA: TGTGCCAGCAGCGTAGGTAGCAGCTCCTACAATGAGCAGTTCTTC. This codes for CASSVGSSSYNEQFF.

This chain joins TRBV7-6 and TRBJ2-1; TRBD2 agrees at 7 bases. Trimming at V came to 5 bases and at J to 0 bases, leaving 7 bases not matched to a gene. The CDR3 covers 16 residues. CDR1 and CDR2 from the germline V gene are SGHVS and FNYEAQ. The CDR3 nucleotides are TGTGCCAGCAGCAAGACTAGCCGAAGCTCCTACAATGAGCAGTTCTTC. Encoded protein: CASSKTSRSSYNEQFF.

This chain connects TRBV7-2 to TRBJ2-7; 9 bases align to TRBD1. The CDR3 is 14 amino acids. V lost 0 bases and J lost 6; bases outside the gene matches: 3. Per germline, CDR1 SGHTA and CDR2 FQGNSA. The CDR3 coding sequence is TGTGCCAGCAGCTTAGCACAGGGGGCCGGCGAGCAGTACTTC. It yields the protein CASSLAQGAGEQYF. The entire variable domain, with the rest obtained from reference TRBV7-2 and TRBJ2-7, is as follows: GAGVSQSPSNKVTEKGKDVELRCDPISGHTALYWYRQSLGQGLEFLIYFQGNSAPDKSGLPSDRFSAERTGGSVSTLTIQRTQQEDSAVYLCASSLAQGAGEQYFGPGTRLTVT.

This chain connects TRBV5-4 to TRBJ2-7; 11 bases agree with TRBD1. Germline V lookup: CDR1 SGHNT, CDR2 YYREEE (reference sequence). CDR3 length: 15 residues. V lost 4 bases, J lost 5 bases, and 8 bases stayed unmatched. CDR3 protein: CASSPGRTGGHEQYF. CDR3 sequence (DNA): TGTGCCAGCAGCCCGGGCAGGACAGGGGGCCACGAGCAGTACTTC.

This clone was observed a handful of times. This chain links TRBV30 with TRBJ2-5; D is unclear. From germline, CDR1 is GTSNPN and CDR2 SVGIG (reference sequence). V was clipped by 0 bases and J by 5 bases, with 7 bases between them. The CDR3 spans 12 residues. The chain's CDR3 is CAWSVSRETQYF. CDR3 nucleotides: TGTGCCTGGAGTGTTTCGCGGGAGACCCAGTACTTC.

The CDR3 DNA sequence: TGTGCCACCAGTGATTTTAGGGGAGGAGATACGCAGTATTTT. It codes for CATSDFRGGDTQYF. The V gene is TRBV24-1, the J gene TRBJ2-3, with a possible D match to TRBD2 (6 bases). Trimming cost V 1 base and J 5 bases, with 9 bases left between them. CDR3 size: 14 residues. Germline assignment: CDR1 KGHDR and CDR2 SFDVKD.

V and J are TRBV21-1 and TRBJ2-7; the table assigns TRBD1, which was not confirmed against the DNA. TRBV21-1 is reported as a pseudogene. CDR3 length: 12 residues. DNA of the CDR3: TGTGCTAAGGGGCACCGAACCTACGAGCAGTACTTC. This translates into CAKGHRTYEQYF.

V and J are TRBV7-2 and TRBJ2-5; D is unclear. CDR3 length equals 15 residues. The germline V gene encodes CDR1 SGHTA and CDR2 FQGNSA. V was shortened by 4 bases and J by 0 bases, with 12 bases between the two germline ends. Here the CDR3 DNA reads TGTGCCAGCAGCTCCCAGCAGGCCAACCAAGAGACCCAGTACTTC. Encoded protein: CASSSQQANQETQYF.